The 8 T cell receptor beta chains in this list originate from one sample, sequenced in a study of vaccination effects on CD4 cells after COVID-19. What these receptors recognize is not known. After less than 11 days in culture, the CD4+ T cells were isolated. TCRdb keeps only in-frame clones here, not all; method: immunoSEQ multiplex PCR. The table has 20,000 to 25,000 clones, about 73% seen once; the top ten hold 11%. The sequences come from CD4+ T cells from PBMCs cultured without peptide, collected before COVID-19 vaccination. Source of these receptors: a human donor who received a COVID-19 vaccine.

This clone has only one observation. This chain links TRBV6-2 or TRBV6-3 with TRBJ1-1; 10 bases match TRBD1. The CDR3 length is 14 residues. V lost 4 bases, J lost 8 bases, and 7 bases stayed unmatched. The germline V gene has CDR1 MNHEY and CDR2 SVGEGT. This CDR3 is CASSLGTGAWEAFF. The CDR3 nucleotides are TGTGCCAGCAGTTTAGGGACAGGGGCTTGGGAAGCTTTCTTT.

This clone was detected only a few times. This chain links TRBV6-5 with TRBJ2-7; possibly TRBD1 for D (5 bases). V lost 6 bases, J lost 2 bases, and 11 bases lay in between. CDR3 length equals 13 residues. Germline V gives CDR1 MNHEY, CDR2 SVGAGI. CDR3 protein: CASRSGHPYEQYF. The CDR3 DNA sequence: TGTGCCAGCAGGTCTGGACACCCCTACGAGCAGTACTTC.

J is TRBJ2-1 and V is TRBV5-1; 7 bases map to TRBD1. The CDR3 contains 14 residues. Germline V gives CDR1 SGHRS, CDR2 YFSETQ. The junction had 5 bases not matched to a gene; V was cut back by 8 bases and J by 0 bases. CDR3 DNA: TGCGCCAGTTCCCGGGACAGCTCCTACAATGAGCAGTTCTTC. Its protein is CASSRDSSYNEQFF.

The chain links TRBV7-3 to TRBJ1-3; D uncertain. In germline, CDR1 is SGHTA, CDR2 FQGTGA. The CDR3 totals 14 residues. V gave up 1 base and J gave up 4 bases, with 8 bases separating them. The CDR3 bases are TGTGCCAGCAGCTTAAGGCCAGGCGGAAACACCATATATTTT. Residues: CASSLRPGGNTIYF.

This clone has a handful of counts. V is TRBV4-3 and J is TRBJ1-3, with D perhaps matching TRBD1 (5 bases). Germline CDR1 and CDR2: LGHNA and YSLEER. The CDR3 is 16 amino acids. V lost 0 bases and J lost 4, with 13 bases in between. The CDR3 spells CASSQETKGAGNTIYF. The CDR3, as DNA: TGCGCCAGCAGCCAAGAAACAAAAGGGGCCGGAAACACCATATATTTT.

This clone came up a few times. The gene calls are TRBV4-3 and TRBJ2-2; no clear D. V lost 0 bases and J 5 bases, leaving 13 bases between the germline ends. The CDR3 has 16 amino acids. In germline, CDR1 is LGHNA, CDR2 YSLEER. CDR3 sequence: CASSQESLPGTGELFF. CDR3 in DNA: TGCGCCAGCAGCCAAGAGAGCCTGCCCGGGACCGGGGAGCTGTTTTTT.

The gene calls are TRBV11-2 and TRBJ1-1; maybe TRBD1 (5 bases). The V and J ends lost 5 bases and 3 bases respectively, with 10 bases between them. CDR1 is SGHAT, CDR2 FQNNGV, per germline. The CDR3 is made up of 13 amino acids. The CDR3 bases are TGTGCCAGCAGCCAGTTGACAGACACTGAAGCTTTCTTT. This encodes CASSQLTDTEAFF.

This clone appeared a few times. The rearrangement joins TRBV7-6 to TRBJ1-1, with D possibly TRBD1 on 5 matching bases. From germline, CDR1 is SGHVS and CDR2 FNYEAQ. V lost 1 base and J 5 bases, leaving 14 bases between the germline ends. The CDR3 sequence is 15 residues long. The CDR3 DNA follows: TGTGCCAGCAGCTTAGTTCCCAGGGCGACTACTGAAGCTTTCTTT. Protein product: CASSLVPRATTEAFF.